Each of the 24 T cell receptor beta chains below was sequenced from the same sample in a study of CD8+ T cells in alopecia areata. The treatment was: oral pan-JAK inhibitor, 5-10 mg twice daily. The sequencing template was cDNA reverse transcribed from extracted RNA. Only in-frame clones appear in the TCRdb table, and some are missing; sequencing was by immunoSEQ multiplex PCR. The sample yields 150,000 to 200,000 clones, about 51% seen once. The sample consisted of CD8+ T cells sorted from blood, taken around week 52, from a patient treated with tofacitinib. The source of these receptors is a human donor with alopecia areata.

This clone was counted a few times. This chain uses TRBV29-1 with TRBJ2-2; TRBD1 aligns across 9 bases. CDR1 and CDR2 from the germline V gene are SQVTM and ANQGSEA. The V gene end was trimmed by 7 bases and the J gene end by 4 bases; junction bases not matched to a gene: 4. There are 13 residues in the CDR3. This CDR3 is CSADRGSTGELFF. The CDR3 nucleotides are TGCAGCGCTGACAGGGGGTCCACCGGGGAGCTGTTTTTT.

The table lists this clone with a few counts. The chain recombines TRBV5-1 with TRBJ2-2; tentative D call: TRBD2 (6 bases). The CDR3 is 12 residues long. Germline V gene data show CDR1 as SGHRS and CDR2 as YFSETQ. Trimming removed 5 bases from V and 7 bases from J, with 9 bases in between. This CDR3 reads CASSPGDGELFF. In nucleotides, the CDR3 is TGCGCCAGCAGTCCGGGGGACGGGGAGCTGTTTTTT.

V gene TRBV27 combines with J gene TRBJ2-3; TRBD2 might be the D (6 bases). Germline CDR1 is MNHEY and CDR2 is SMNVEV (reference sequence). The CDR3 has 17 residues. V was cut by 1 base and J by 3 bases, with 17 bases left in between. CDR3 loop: CASSLYPLEGPTDTQYF. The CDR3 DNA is TGTGCCAGCAGTTTATACCCCCTGGAGGGGCCGACAGATACGCAGTATTTT.

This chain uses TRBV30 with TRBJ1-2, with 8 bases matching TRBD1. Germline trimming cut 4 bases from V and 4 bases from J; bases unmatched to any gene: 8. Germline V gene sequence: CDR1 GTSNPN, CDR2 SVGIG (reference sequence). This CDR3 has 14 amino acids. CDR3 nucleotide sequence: TGTGCCTGGACCCCACAGGGGGATCCCTATGGCTACACCTTC. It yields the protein CAWTPQGDPYGYTF.

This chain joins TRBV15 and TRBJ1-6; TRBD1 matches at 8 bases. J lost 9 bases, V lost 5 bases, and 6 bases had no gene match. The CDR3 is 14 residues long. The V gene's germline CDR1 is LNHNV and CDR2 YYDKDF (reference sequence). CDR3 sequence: CATSGTGESSPLHF. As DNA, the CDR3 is TGTGCCACCAGCGGGACAGGAGAGAGTTCACCCCTCCACTTT.

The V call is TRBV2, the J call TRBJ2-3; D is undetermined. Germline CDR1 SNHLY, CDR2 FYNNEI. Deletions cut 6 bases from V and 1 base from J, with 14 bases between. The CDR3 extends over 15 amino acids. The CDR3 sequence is CASRTQARGTDTQYF. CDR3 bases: TGTGCCAGCAGAACCCAGGCCCGGGGCACAGATACGCAGTATTTT. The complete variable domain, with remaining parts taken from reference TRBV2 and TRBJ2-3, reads EPEVTQTPSHQVTQMGQEVILRCVPISNHLYFYWYRQILGQKVEFLVSFYNNEISEKSEIFDDQFSVERPDGSNFTLKIRSTKLEDSAMYFCASRTQARGTDTQYFGPGTRLTVL.

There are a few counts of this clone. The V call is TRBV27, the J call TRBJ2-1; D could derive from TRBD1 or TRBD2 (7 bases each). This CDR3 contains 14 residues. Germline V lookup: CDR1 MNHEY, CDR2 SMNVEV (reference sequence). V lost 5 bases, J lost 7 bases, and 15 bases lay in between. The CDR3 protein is CASSIRQGGNEQFF. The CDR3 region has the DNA TGTGCCAGCAGTATCAGACAGGGAGGGAATGAGCAGTTCTTC.

The CDR3 DNA follows: TGCGCCAGCAGCCAATACTTCCCGGGACCATATGGCTACACCTTC. This gives the protein CASSQYFPGPYGYTF. The rearrangement links TRBV4-1 to TRBJ1-2; tentative D call: TRBD1 (5 bases). V lost 2 bases and J lost 5, with 15 bases in between. CDR3 length: 15 residues. The V gene's germline CDR1 is MGHRA and CDR2 YSYEKL.

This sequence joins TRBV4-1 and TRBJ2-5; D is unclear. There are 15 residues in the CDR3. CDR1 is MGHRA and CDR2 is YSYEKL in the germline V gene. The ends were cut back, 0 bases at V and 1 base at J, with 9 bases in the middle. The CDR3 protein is CASSQDASLQETQYF. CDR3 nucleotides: TGCGCCAGCAGCCAAGATGCCAGTCTCCAAGAGACCCAGTACTTC.

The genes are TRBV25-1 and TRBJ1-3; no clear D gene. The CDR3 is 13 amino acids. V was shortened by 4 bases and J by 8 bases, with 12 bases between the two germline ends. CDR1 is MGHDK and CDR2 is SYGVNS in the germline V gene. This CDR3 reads CASSGEGGDTIYF. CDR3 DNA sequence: TGTGCCAGCAGTGGTGAGGGAGGTGACACCATATATTTT.

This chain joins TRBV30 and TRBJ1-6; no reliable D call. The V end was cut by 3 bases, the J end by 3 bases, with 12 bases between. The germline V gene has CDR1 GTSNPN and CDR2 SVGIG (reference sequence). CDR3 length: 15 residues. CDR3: CAWRDAGGYNSPLHF. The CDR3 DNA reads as TGTGCCTGGAGGGACGCGGGCGGCTATAATTCACCCCTCCACTTT.

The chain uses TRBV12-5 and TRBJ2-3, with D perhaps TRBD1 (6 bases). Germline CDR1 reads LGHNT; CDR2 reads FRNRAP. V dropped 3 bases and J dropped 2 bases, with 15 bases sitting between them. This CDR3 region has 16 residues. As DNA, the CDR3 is TGTGCTAGTGGTTTTACCGCCGGGACACCCACAGATACGCAGTATTTT. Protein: CASGFTAGTPTDTQYF. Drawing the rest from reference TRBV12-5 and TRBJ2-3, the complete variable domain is DARVTQTPRHKVTEMGQEVTMRCQPILGHNTVFWYRQTMMQGLELLAYFRNRAPLDDSGMPKDRFSAEMPDATLATLKIQPSEPRDSAVYFCASGFTAGTPTDTQYFGPGTRLTVL.

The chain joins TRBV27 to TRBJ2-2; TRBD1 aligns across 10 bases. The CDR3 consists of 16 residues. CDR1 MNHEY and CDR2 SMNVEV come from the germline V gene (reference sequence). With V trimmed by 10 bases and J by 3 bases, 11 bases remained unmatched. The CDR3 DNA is TGTGCCACAGCGATTTCAGACAGGGGGCACACCGGGGAGCTGTTTTTT. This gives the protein CATAISDRGHTGELFF.

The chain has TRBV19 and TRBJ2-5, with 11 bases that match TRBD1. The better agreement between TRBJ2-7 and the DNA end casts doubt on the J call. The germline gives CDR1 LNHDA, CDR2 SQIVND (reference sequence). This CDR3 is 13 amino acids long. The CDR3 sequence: CASSGTGGAEQYF. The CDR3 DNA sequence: TGTGCCAGTAGCGGGACAGGGGGAGCCGAGCAGTACTTC.

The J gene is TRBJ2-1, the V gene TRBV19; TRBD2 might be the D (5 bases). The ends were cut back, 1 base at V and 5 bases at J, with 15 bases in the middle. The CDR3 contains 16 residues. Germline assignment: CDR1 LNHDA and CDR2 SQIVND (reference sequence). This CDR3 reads CASSIGLARIDNEQFF. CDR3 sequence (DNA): TGTGCCAGTAGTATAGGGCTAGCTAGAATTGACAATGAGCAGTTCTTC.

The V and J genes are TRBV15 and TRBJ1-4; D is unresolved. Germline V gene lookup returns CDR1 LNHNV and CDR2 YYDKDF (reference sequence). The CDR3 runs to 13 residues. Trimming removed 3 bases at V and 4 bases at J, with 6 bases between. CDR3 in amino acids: CATSSPINEKLFF. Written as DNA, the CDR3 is TGTGCCACCAGCAGCCCAATTAATGAAAAACTGTTTTTT.

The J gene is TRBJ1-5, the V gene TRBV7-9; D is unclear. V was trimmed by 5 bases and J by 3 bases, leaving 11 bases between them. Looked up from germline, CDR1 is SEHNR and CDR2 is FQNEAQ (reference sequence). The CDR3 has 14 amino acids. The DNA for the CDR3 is TGTGCCAGCAGCCTAGACGGAATCAATCAGCCCCAGCATTTT. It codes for CASSLDGINQPQHF.

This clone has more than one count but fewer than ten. DNA of the CDR3: TGTGCCAGCACGGGGGCGGATGAGCAGTTCTTC. Its protein product is CASTGADEQFF. This chain connects TRBV6-5 to TRBJ2-1; D tentatively reads TRBD1 or TRBD2 (6 bases each). Between the trimmed V and J ends, which lost 7 bases and 8 bases, there was a span of 9 bases. The CDR3 contains 11 residues. Germline V CDR1 and CDR2: MNHEY, SVGAGI.

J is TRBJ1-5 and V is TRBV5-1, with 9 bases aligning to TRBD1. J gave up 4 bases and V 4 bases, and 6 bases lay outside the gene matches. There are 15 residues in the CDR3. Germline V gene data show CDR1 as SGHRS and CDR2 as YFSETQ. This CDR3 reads CASSMTGGGNQPQHF. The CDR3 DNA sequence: TGCGCCAGCAGCATGACAGGGGGAGGGAATCAGCCCCAGCATTTT. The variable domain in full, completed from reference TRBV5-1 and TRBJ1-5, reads KAGVTQTPRYLIKTRGQQVTLSCSPISGHRSVSWYQQTPGQGLQFLFEYFSETQRNKGNFPGRFSGRQFSNSRSEMNVSTLELGDSALYLCASSMTGGGNQPQHFGDGTRLSIL.

Here the CDR3 reads CASSMGRPETQYF. CDR3 in DNA: TGTGCCAGCAGTATGGGTCGGCCAGAGACCCAGTACTTC. The rearrangement uses TRBV7-9 and TRBJ2-5, with D hard to call. The CDR3 totals 13 residues. Germline lookup yields CDR1 SEHNR and CDR2 FQNEAQ (reference sequence). Trimming took 6 bases from V and 4 from J, leaving 12 bases between them. The variable domain in full, with the rest retrieved from reference TRBV7-9 and TRBJ2-5, is DTGVSQNPRHKITKRGQNVTFRCDPISEHNRLYWYRQTLGQGPEFLTYFQNEAQLEKSRLLSDRFSAERPKGSFSTLEIQRTEQGDSAMYLCASSMGRPETQYFGPGTRLLVL.

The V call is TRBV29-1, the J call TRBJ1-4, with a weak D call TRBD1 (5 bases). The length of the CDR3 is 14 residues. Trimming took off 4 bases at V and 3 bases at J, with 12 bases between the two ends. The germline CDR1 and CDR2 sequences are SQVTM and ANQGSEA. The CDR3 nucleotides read TGCAGCGTTGTGTCCAGGGTCGCTAATGAAAAACTGTTTTTT. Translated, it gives CSVVSRVANEKLFF.

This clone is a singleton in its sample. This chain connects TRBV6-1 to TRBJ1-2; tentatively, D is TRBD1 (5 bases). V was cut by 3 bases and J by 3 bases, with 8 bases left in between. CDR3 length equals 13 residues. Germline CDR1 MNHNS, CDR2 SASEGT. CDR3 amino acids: CASSDGGDYGYTF. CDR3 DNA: TGTGCCAGCAGTGATGGGGGTGACTATGGCTACACCTTC.

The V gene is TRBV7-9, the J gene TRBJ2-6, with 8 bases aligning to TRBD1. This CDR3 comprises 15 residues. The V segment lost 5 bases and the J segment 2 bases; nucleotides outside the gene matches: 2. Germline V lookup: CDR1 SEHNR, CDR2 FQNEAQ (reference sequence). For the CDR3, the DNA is TGTGCCAGCAGCCCGACAGGGGCTGGGGCCAACGTCCTGACTTTC. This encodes CASSPTGAGANVLTF.

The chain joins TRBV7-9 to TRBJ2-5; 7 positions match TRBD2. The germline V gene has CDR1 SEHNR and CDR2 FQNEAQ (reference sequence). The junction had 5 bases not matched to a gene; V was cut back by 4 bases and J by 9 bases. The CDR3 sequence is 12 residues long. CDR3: CASSSGREAQYF. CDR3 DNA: TGTGCCAGCAGCTCAGGACGGGAGGCCCAGTACTTC.